This T cell receptor beta chain is from a study of T cell responses to AZD1222 COVID-19 vaccine. Study context: Pooled samples include second doses given at about 4 or 12 weeks.

Sequencing was performed with immunoSEQ multiplex PCR; in TCRdb, only in-frame clones are kept and a portion is missing. Of about 110,000 clones in the sample, 91% are singletons; the top ten hold 6.5% to 9.5%. This clone was observed a few times. Sample: peripheral blood, taken on day 0 of AZD1222 vaccination. The TCR was taken from an adult in good health.

CDR3 sequence: CASSQATGSGYGYTF. In DNA form, the CDR3 reads TGCGCCAGCAGCCAAGCGACGGGTTCAGGCTATGGCTACACCTTC. The genes are TRBV4-1 and TRBJ1-2; D call uncertain. This CDR3 contains 15 residues. Looked up from germline, CDR1 is MGHRA and CDR2 is YSYEKL. With 1 base removed from V and 4 bases from J, the gap between germline ends came to 13 bases.